The 11 T cell receptor beta chains presented below share a single source sample, sequenced in a study of response to subunit inactivated influenza vaccine. In TCRdb, the RT-PCR reads were re-called with MiXCR into one record per CDR3 protein. The sample comprises a few hundred thousand distinct CDR3 sequences, 11% of which are singletons, and approximately 11% rests with the top ten. These data also formed part of another study, on T cells expressing NK-cell markers. That source reports: TCR beta libraries carry UMIs added by 5'RACE template switching.

This material consisted of PBMCs from blood, taken on the day of vaccination. The receptors were gathered from a man aged 45-65 years who received an inactivated influenza vaccine.

J is TRBJ2-2 and V is TRBV6-1; D is unresolved. Trimming stripped 5 bases from V and 3 bases from J, with 7 bases between. The CDR3 extends over 13 amino acids. Germline lookup yields CDR1 MNHNS and CDR2 SASEGT. CDR3 region: CASSQFYTGELFF. The CDR3 region has the DNA TGTGCCAGCAGTCAGTTTTACACCGGGGAGCTGTTTTTT.

This rearrangement joins TRBV18 to TRBJ2-3; 12 bases are a match to TRBD2. Germline V gives CDR1 KGHSH, CDR2 LQKENI. The junction had 10 bases not matched to a gene; V was cut back by 5 bases and J by 1 base. This CDR3 contains 18 residues. CDR3 amino acids: CASSRGLAGLLGTDTQYF. For the CDR3, the DNA is TGTGCCAGCTCAAGAGGACTAGCGGGACTTCTTGGCACAGATACGCAGTATTTT.

This clonotype was seen repeatedly, ten times or more. The genes are TRBV28 and TRBJ2-3, with TRBD2 matching over 10 bases. CDR3 length equals 14 residues. CDR1 and CDR2 (germline): MDHEN, SYDVKM. Trimming removed 5 bases from V and 4 bases from J; junction bases left unmatched: 3. CDR3 loop: CASSPGTSADTQYF. In nucleotides, the CDR3 is TGTGCCAGCAGTCCCGGGACTAGCGCAGATACGCAGTATTTT. The entire variable domain, with the rest obtained from reference TRBV28 and TRBJ2-3, is as follows: DVKVTQSSRYLVKRTGEKVFLECVQDMDHENMFWYRQDPGLGLRLIYFSYDVKMKEKGDIPEGYSVSREKKERFSLILESASTNQTSMYLCASSPGTSADTQYFGPGTRLTVL.

The sample holds a few counts of this clonotype. This sequence joins TRBV4-3 and TRBJ2-7, with 9 bases identical to TRBD2. CDR1 LGHNA and CDR2 YSLEER come from the germline V gene. Trimming took 0 bases from V and 1 from J; bases not matched to a gene: 16. The CDR3 extends over 20 amino acids. The CDR3 protein is CASSQDIRLAGSVKSYEQYF. CDR3 bases: TGCGCCAGCAGCCAAGATATAAGGCTAGCGGGATCTGTGAAGTCCTACGAGCAGTACTTC.

This clonotype was recorded at least ten times. The chain recombines TRBV7-2 with TRBJ2-1; 10 bases agree with TRBD2. Germline CDR1 SGHTA, CDR2 FQGNSA. This CDR3 comprises 15 residues. The ends lost 5 bases at V and 7 bases at J; junction bases unmatched: 8. DNA of the CDR3: TGTGCCAGCAGCAAAGCGGGAGGGCCGAGGAATGAGCAGTTCTTC. Protein sequence: CASSKAGGPRNEQFF.

This clonotype was detected only a few times. V is TRBV6-2 or TRBV6-3 and J is TRBJ1-5; D gene uncertain. The CDR3 totals 15 residues. V was trimmed by 2 bases and J by 3 bases, leaving 11 bases between them. Germline values: CDR1 MNHEY, CDR2 SVGEGT. Written as DNA, the CDR3 is TGTGCCAGCAGTTACGAGACATGGCTCAATCAGCCCCAGCATTTT. Its translation is CASSYETWLNQPQHF.

The chain has TRBV2 and TRBJ2-5, with TRBD1 matching 11 bases. This CDR3 is 14 amino acids long. V shed 9 bases, J shed 5 bases, and the junction held 8 bases outside the gene matches. CDR1 and CDR2 from the germline V gene are SNHLY and FYNNEI. CDR3 sequence (DNA): TGTGCCAGTGCCCGGACAGGGGGCACGGAGACCCAGTACTTC. Its translation: CASARTGGTETQYF.

V and J are TRBV5-1 and TRBJ2-3; D possibly corresponds to TRBD2 (7 bases). V dropped 2 bases and J dropped 2 bases, with 12 bases sitting between them. The CDR3 totals 15 residues. Germline V gives CDR1 SGHRS, CDR2 YFSETQ. CDR3 residues: CASSFRGAVTDTQYF. DNA for the CDR3: TGCGCCAGCAGCTTCCGGGGGGCAGTCACAGATACGCAGTATTTT.

This clonotype was counted a few times. The chain has TRBV28 and TRBJ2-3; D perhaps matches TRBD2 (6 bases). Germline CDR1 MDHEN, CDR2 SYDVKM. Trimming cost V 1 base and J 5 bases, with 13 bases left between them. The CDR3 loop spans 15 amino acids. DNA for the CDR3: TGTGCCAGCAGTTTATCTGCGGGACTCGGAGATACGCAGTATTTT. Amino acid sequence: CASSLSAGLGDTQYF.

This clonotype occurred a few times. At one end, the junction sequence differs from germline, possibly due to a read error. V and J are TRBV7-2 and TRBJ1-1, with D possibly matching TRBD1 (5 bases). The CDR3 runs 15 residues. CDR1 and CDR2 (germline): SGHTA, FQGNSA. CDR3 sequence reads: CASNLSPGRAAEAFF. CDR3 nucleotide sequence: TGTGCCAGCAACTTAAGTCCCGGCAGGGCCGCTGAAGCTTTCTTT. Full variable domain (rest looked up from reference TRBV7-2 and TRBJ1-1): GAGVSQSPSNKVTEKGKDVELRCDPISGHTALYWYRQSLGQGLEFLIYFQGNSAPDKSGLPSDRFSAERTGGSVSTLTIQRTQQEDSAVYLCASNLSPGRAAEAFFGQGTRLTVV.

This clonotype was seen a few times. CDR3 DNA sequence: TGCGCCAGCAGCTTGTGGCAGGGGGCTTTGGAGACCCAGTACTTC. Amino acids: CASSLWQGALETQYF. The chain employs TRBV5-1 and TRBJ2-5; 8 bases are a match to TRBD1. The CDR3 extends over 15 amino acids. Germline values: CDR1 SGHRS, CDR2 YFSETQ. The junction had 7 bases not matched to a gene; V was cut back by 1 base and J by 5 bases.